A selection of T cell receptor beta chains follows, all from one sample in a study of cytotoxic CD8 clonotypes in ibrutinib-treated CLL. Only in-frame clones appear in the TCRdb table, and some are missing; sequencing was by immunoSEQ multiplex PCR. The sample consists of 130,000 or so clones, under 90% of them appearing once. The sequences come from PBMCs, collected after 24 months of ibrutinib treatment. The source of these receptors is a human donor with chronic lymphocytic leukemia. Both conserved end residues are part of each CDR3. A D gene is named only where the DNA matches it firmly. Rows give clone size only sometimes, using once, few, many, or a class for an expanded clone.

V gene	clone size	D gene	J gene	CDR3 DNA	CDR3 protein
TRBV5-1	.	.	TRBJ1-1	TGCGCCAGCAGCTTGTACAGGGCGTCGACTGAAGCTTTCTTT	CASSLYRASTEAFF
TRBV10-2	once	.	TRBJ2-7	TGCGCCAGCAGAACGACCTACGAGCAGTACTTC	CASRTTYEQYF
TRBV5-5	.	TRBD1	TRBJ1-1	TGTGCCAGCAGCTTGGCTCATTGGGACAGGGGCACTGAAGCTTTCTTT	CASSLAHWDRGTEAFF
TRBV10-3	few	.	TRBJ1-5	TGTGCCATCAGTGGACAGGACGGTGGGCAGCCCCAGCATTTT	CAISGQDGGQPQHF
TRBV9	.	TRBD2	TRBJ2-1	TGTGCCAGCAGCGTCCCCCCGCGGGGGGCGTACAATGAGCAGTTCTTC	CASSVPPRGAYNEQFF
TRBV6-1	once	TRBD1	TRBJ1-4	TGTGCCAGCAGTGTAAAAGCCCGGGACAGGAGCGTAGGGGGGAATGAAAAACTGTTTTTT	CASSVKARDRSVGGNEKLFF
TRBV28	.	.	TRBJ2-7	TGTGCCAGCGCCAGCTGGGGAGGCCCATCCTACGAGCAGTACTTC	CASASWGGPSYEQYF
TRBV9	few	.	TRBJ2-3	TGTGCCAGCAGCGCCCATTCCGCCGGGAGCACAGATACGCAGTATTTT	CASSAHSAGSTDTQYF
TRBV6-5	.	TRBD2	TRBJ2-1	TGTGCCAGCAGTTCCACTAGCGGGGGGGCCGAGGAGCAGTTCTTC	CASSSTSGGAEEQFF
TRBV28	.	.	TRBJ2-7	TGTGCCAGCAGTTTCGGCGGGCGACGCGTCGACGAGCAGTACTTC	CASSFGGRRVDEQYF
TRBV7-9	.	.	TRBJ1-2	TGTGCCAGCAGAAGCCCAGGGAGGGACGGCTACACCTTC	CASRSPGRDGYTF
TRBV7-2	.	.	TRBJ2-1	TGTGCCAGCAGCTTAGGACTAAGGCGTGAGCAGTTCTTC	CASSLGLRREQFF
TRBV9	few	TRBD2	TRBJ2-5	TGTGCCAGCACCCCGGGACTAGGGATCCAAGAGACCCAGTACTTC	CASTPGLGIQETQYF
TRBV29-1	.	TRBD1	TRBJ1-5	TGCAGCGCCGGGACAGGGAATAGCAATCAGCCCCAGCATTTT	CSAGTGNSNQPQHF
TRBV5-1	.	.	TRBJ1-2	TGCGCCAGCAGCCCGCCAGAGGGAGTTCAGGGCTACACCTTC	CASSPPEGVQGYTF